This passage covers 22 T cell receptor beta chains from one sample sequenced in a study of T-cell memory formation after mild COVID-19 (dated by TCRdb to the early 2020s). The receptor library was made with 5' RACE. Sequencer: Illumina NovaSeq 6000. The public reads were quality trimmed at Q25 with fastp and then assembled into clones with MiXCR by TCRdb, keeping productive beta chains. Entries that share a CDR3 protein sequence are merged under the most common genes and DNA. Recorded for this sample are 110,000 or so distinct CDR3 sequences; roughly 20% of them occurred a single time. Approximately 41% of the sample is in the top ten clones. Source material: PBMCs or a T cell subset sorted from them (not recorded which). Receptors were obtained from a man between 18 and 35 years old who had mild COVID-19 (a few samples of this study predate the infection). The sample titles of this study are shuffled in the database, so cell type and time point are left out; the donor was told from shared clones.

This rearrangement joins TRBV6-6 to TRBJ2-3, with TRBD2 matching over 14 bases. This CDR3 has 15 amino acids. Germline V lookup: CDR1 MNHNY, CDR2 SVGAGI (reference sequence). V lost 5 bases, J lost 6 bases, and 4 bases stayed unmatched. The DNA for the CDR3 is TGTGCCAGCAGTGGGACTAGCGGGGGCTCGGATACGCAGTATTTT. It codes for CASSGTSGGSDTQYF.

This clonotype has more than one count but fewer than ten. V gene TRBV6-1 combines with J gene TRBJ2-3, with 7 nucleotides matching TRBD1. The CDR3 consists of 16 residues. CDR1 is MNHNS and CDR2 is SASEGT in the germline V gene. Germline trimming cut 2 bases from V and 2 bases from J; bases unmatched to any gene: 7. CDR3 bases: TGTGCCAGCAGTGAAAACAGGGGCTTATCCACAGATACGCAGTATTTT. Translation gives CASSENRGLSTDTQYF.

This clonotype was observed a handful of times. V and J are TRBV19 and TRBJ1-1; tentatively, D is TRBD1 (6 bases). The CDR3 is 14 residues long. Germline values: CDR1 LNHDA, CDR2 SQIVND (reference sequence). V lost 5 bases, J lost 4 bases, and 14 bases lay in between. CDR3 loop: CASSPRQVPTEAFF. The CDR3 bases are TGTGCCAGTAGTCCACGACAGGTCCCCACTGAAGCTTTCTTT. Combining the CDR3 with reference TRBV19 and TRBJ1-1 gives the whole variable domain DGGITQSPKYLFRKEGQNVTLSCEQNLNHDAMYWYRQDPGQGLRLIYYSQIVNDFQKGDIAEGYSVSREKKESFPLTVTSAQKNPTAFYLCASSPRQVPTEAFFGQGTRLTVV.

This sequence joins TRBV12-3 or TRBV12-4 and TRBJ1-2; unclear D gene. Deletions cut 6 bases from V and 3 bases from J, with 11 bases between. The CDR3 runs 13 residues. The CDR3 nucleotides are TGTGCCAGCAGCCTCCCAGGATACTATGGCTACACCTTC. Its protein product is CASSLPGYYGYTF.

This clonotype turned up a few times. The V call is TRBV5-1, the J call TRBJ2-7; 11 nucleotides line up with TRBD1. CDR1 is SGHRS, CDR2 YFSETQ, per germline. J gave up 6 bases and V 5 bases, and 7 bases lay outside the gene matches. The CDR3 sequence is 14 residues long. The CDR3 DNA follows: TGCGCCAGCAGTTCCGGGACAGGGGGTACCGAGCAGTACTTC. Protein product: CASSSGTGGTEQYF.

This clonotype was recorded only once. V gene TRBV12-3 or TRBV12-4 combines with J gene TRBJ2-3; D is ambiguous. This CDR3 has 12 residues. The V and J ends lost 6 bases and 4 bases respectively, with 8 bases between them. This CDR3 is CASRRLSDTQYF. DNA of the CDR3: TGTGCCAGCAGACGACTTTCAGATACGCAGTATTTT.

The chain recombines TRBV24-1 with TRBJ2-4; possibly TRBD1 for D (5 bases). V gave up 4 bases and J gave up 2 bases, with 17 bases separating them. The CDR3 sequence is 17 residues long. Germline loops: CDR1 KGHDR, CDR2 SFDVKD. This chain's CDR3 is CATSDGLNGATKNIQYF. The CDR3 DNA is TGTGCCACCAGTGACGGCCTAAATGGGGCGACCAAAAACATTCAGTACTTC.

This chain's CDR3 is CASSLSETGEPDTQYF. In nucleotides, the CDR3 is TGTGCCAGCAGCTTATCTGAGACAGGGGAACCAGATACGCAGTATTTT. The chain combines TRBV7-9 with TRBJ2-3; 8 bases align to TRBD1. Germline V CDR1 and CDR2: SEHNR, FQNEAQ (reference sequence). V gave up 2 bases and J gave up 4 bases; unmatched junction bases: 8. CDR3 size: 16 residues.

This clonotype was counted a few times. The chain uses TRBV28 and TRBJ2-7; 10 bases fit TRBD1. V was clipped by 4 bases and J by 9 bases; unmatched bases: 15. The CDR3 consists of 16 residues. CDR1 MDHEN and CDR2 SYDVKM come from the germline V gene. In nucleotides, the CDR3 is TGTGCCAGCAGTTCCAAAGGGACAGGGGAGGGTTTCGGGCAGTACGTC. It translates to CASSSKGTGEGFGQYV.

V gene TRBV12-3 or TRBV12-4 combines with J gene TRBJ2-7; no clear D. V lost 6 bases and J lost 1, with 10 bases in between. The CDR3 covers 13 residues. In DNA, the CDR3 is TGTGCCAGCAGATATGGGGTGTCCTACGAGCAGTACTTC. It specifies CASRYGVSYEQYF.

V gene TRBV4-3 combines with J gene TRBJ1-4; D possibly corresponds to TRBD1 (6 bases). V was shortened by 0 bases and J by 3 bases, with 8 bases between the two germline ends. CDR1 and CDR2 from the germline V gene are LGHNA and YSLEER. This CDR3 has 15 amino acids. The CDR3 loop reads CASSQEGASNEKLFF. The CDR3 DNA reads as TGCGCCAGCAGCCAAGAGGGGGCCTCTAATGAAAAACTGTTTTTT.

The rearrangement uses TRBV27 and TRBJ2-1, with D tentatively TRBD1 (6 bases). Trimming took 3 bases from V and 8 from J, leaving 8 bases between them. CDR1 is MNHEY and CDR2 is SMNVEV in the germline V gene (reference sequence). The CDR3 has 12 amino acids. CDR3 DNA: TGTGCCAGCAGTTTGGGGGCGGATGAGCAGTTCTTC. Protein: CASSLGADEQFF.

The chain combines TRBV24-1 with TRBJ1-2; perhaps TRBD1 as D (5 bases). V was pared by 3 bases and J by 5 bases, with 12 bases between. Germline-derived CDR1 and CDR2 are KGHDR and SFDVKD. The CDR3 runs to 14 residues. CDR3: CATSDRGSLYGYTF. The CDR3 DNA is TGTGCCACCAGTGATCGGGGCAGCCTTTATGGCTACACCTTC.

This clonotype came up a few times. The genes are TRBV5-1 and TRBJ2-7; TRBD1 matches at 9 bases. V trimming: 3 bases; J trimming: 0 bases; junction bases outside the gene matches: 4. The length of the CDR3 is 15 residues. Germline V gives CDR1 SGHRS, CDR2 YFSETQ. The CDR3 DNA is TGCGCCAGCAGCTCCGGGACAGGGCCCTCCTACGAGCAGTACTTC. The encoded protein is CASSSGTGPSYEQYF.

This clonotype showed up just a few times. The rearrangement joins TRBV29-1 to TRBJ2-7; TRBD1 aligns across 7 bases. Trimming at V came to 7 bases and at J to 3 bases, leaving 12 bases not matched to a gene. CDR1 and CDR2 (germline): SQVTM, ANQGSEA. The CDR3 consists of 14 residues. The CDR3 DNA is TGCAGCGCCCGAAGGACAGGCTTATTCTACGAGCAGTACTTC. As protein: CSARRTGLFYEQYF.

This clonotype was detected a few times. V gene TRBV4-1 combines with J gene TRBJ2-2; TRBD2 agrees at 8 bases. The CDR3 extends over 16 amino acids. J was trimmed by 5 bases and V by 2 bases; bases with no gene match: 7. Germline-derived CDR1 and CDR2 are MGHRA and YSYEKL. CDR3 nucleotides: TGCGCCAGCAGCCAACCGGGGGGGCCTGGGACCGGGGAGCTGTTTTTT. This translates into CASSQPGGPGTGELFF.

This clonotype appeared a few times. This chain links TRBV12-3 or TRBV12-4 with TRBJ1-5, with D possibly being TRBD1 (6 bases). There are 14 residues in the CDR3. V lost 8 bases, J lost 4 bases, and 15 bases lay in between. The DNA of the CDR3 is TGTGCCAGCTCCCCTGAGGGGGGGAATCAGCCCCAGCATTTT. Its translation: CASSPEGGNQPQHF.

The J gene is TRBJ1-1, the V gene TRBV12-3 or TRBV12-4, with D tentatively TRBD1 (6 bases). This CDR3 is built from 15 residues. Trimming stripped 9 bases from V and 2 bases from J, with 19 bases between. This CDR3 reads CARSGGEGGNTEAFF. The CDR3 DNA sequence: TGTGCCAGAAGTGGGGGAGAGGGGGGTAACACTGAAGCTTTCTTT.

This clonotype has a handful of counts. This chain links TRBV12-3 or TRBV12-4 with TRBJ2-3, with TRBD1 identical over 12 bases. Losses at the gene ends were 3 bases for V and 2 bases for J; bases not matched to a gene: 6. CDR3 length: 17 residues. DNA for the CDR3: TGTGCCAGCAGTTTCGGGGACAGGGGGCTTTCCACAGATACGCAGTATTTT. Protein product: CASSFGDRGLSTDTQYF.

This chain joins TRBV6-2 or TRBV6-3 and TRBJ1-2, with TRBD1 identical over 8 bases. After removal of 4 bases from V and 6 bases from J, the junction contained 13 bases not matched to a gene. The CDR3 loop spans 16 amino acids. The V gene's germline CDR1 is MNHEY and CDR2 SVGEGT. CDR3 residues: CASSSGTGGTAHGYTF. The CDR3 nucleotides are TGTGCCAGCAGTTCGGGTACAGGGGGAACGGCCCATGGCTACACCTTC.

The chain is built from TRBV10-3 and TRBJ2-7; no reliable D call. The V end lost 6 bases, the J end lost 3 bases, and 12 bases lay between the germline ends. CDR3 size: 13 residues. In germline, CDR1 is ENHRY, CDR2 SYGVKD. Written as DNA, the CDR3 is TGTGCCATCAGAGCAGGCGACAACTACGAGCAGTACTTC. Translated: CAIRAGDNYEQYF.

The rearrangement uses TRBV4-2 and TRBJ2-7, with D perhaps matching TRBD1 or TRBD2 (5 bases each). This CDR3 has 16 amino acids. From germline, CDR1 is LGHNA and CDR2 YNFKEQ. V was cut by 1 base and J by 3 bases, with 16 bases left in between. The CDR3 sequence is CASSQAQGTEIYEQYF. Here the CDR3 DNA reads TGTGCCAGCAGCCAAGCGCAAGGGACCGAAATCTACGAGCAGTACTTC.